This TCR beta chain was profiled in a study of Ad26.COV2.S vaccination and SARS-CoV-2 variants. Background on the study: Intramuscular Ad26.COV2.S at 5x10^10 or 1x10^11 viral particles. Study-level results: Spike-specific TCR breadth ran higher among vaccine recipients than placebo recipients.

This clone was counted between two and nine times. Its antigen is still unknown. Germline assignment: CDR1 MGHRA and CDR2 YSYEKL. V lost 4 bases and J lost 8, with 20 bases in between. CDR3 length: 16 residues. Treatment denoted: some 19 received Ad26.COV2.S at low or high dose, single or two shots; about 5 received placebo; per-sample allocation not given. After the first vaccine or placebo injection, samples were drawn on day 63. Cohort 1b enrolled adults aged 18-55 years in Boston. As its vector, the vaccine had Ad26, which expressed Wuhan-strain SARS-CoV-2 spike. The protocol was immunoSEQ multiplex PCR, while the TCRdb copy is restricted to in-frame clones and leaves out a portion. In the table there are about 460,000 clones, nearly 90% of which are singletons.

Specimen: peripheral blood, collected in a trial of Ad26.COV2.S vaccine versus placebo. The TCR originated in a person aged 18-60 years who received the Ad26.COV2.S COVID-19 vaccine or a placebo. The chain employs TRBV4-1 and TRBJ1-4, with a possible D match to TRBD1 (5 bases). CDR3 coding DNA: TGCGCCAGCAGCCCCGAGTATGTGTGGGGGGAGGAAAAACTGTTTTTT. It yields the protein CASSPEYVWGEEKLFF.